The sequence of this TCR beta chain was determined in a study of blood T cells in healthy people across ages. Of note for this clonotype: What it recognizes is unknown.

Regarding the study as a whole: Diversity of TCR beta per million T cells declined in a roughly linear way with age.

A J-beta primer mix and a sample-barcoded 5' primer were used in a second PCR of about 7 to 12 cycles. TCRdb reprocessed the 5' RACE reads with MiXCR, giving one entry per CDR3 protein. The sample has 550,000 to 650,000 distinct CDR3 sequences; about 28% are singletons. Sequencing used blood. The origin of this receptor is a woman of 80 years or more in good health.

CDR3 amino acids: CAWSVGSGVGYEQYF. DNA for the CDR3: TGTGCCTGGAGTGTAGGGTCCGGGGTTGGCTACGAGCAGTACTTC. V and J are TRBV30 and TRBJ2-7; a possible D gene is TRBD2 (5 bases). Germline V gives CDR1 GTSNPN, CDR2 SVGIG (reference sequence). Deletions cut 0 bases from V and 3 bases from J, with 15 bases between. This CDR3 contains 15 residues.